This T cell receptor beta chain was obtained from a study of T-cell reconstitution after alpha-beta-depleted transplantation in children. General study points: Several hundred expanded graft clones reportedly gave rise to the alpha-beta T cells present about two months after transplant. Several patients had high TCRbeta diversity at day 60; it came from surviving recipient T cells and thymic progenitors. Newly generated T cells supplied most T-cell counts and diversity one year post-transplant.

CDR3 size: 11 residues. V was clipped by 10 bases and J by 5 bases, with 9 bases between them. Per germline, CDR1 ENHRY and CDR2 SYGVKD. A library of TCRbeta sequences, prepared with unique molecular identifiers, was generated. TCRdb analysed the PCR reads with MiXCR anew, one entry per CDR3 protein. There are about 58,000 distinct CDR3 sequences in the sample; 40% to 55% occur only once, and 95% to 98% lies in the top ten. Regarding this clonotype: What it recognizes is unknown.

This chain uses TRBV10-3 with TRBJ2-1; D not certain. Sequencing was performed on PBMCs, mostly from graft donor cells, taken 360 days after TCRalphabeta/CD19-depleted stem cell transplant. This sequence was found in a male patient aged 5 to 17 who had a stem cell transplant for acute lymphoblastic leukemia, so the T cells may come from the graft donor. The CDR3 DNA reads as TGTGCCACCTACACCGACAATGAGCAGTTCTTC. It is translated as CATYTDNEQFF.